The 19 T cell receptor beta chains below were found in one sample sequenced in a study of cytomegalovirus exposure and HLA in healthy donors. This PCR relied on a set of 60 Vbeta primers and 13 Jbeta primers. The method was immunoSEQ multiplex PCR; TCRdb's version includes in-frame clones alone and lacks a portion of them. The data show about 130,000 clones, with 70% to 80% seen just once and 6% to 7.5% held by the top ten. Sequencing input: PBMCs. Every receptor here comes from a middle-aged man in good health and CMV-seropositive.

The chain has TRBV2 and TRBJ2-2; 8 bases match TRBD2. CDR3 length: 15 amino acids. V lost 4 bases and J lost 7; bases outside the gene matches: 8. Germline CDR1 and CDR2: SNHLY and FYNNEI. The CDR3 DNA follows: TGTGCCAGCAGTGCTGAAGCGGGAGAATTCGGGGAGCTGTTTTTT. Amino acids: CASSAEAGEFGELFF.

A few counts support this clone. This chain joins TRBV2 and TRBJ2-7, with a tentative D call TRBD1 (6 bases). Trimming took off 10 bases at V and 8 bases at J, with 24 bases between the two ends. Germline CDR1 and CDR2: SNHLY and FYNNEI. The CDR3 is 14 amino acids. The CDR3 region has the DNA TGTGCCATAACCTTCCCGGGACACACAATAAAGCAGTACTTC. This codes for CAITFPGHTIKQYF.

This clone was detected once. Other DNA sequences in the sample encode the same CDR3. The chain has TRBV14 and TRBJ1-1; D perhaps matches TRBD1 (5 bases). The CDR3 spans 17 residues. V was pared by 0 bases and J by 2 bases, with 16 bases between. Germline V gene sequence: CDR1 SGHDN, CDR2 FVKESK. The CDR3 protein is CASSQDPGPKSNTEAFF. In nucleotides, the CDR3 is TGTGCCAGCAGCCAAGACCCAGGGCCTAAGTCTAACACTGAAGCTTTCTTT. The full variable domain, its missing parts supplied by reference TRBV14 and TRBJ1-1, is EAGVTQFPSHSVIEKGQTVTLRCDPISGHDNLYWYRRVMGKEIKFLLHFVKESKQDESGMPNNRFLAERTGGTYSTLKVQPAELEDSGVYFCASSQDPGPKSNTEAFFGQGTRLTVV.

The V gene is TRBV7-9, the J gene TRBJ1-5; 7 bases line up with TRBD1. The CDR3 spans 13 residues. V lost 4 bases, J lost 9 bases, and 6 bases stayed unmatched. The V gene's germline CDR1 is SEHNR and CDR2 FQNEAQ (reference sequence). In DNA, the CDR3 is TGTGCCAGCAGCTGGGACAGCTCCAGGCCCCAGCATTTT. As protein: CASSWDSSRPQHF.

V is TRBV2 and J is TRBJ1-1, with 9 nucleotides matching TRBD1. Per the germline V gene, CDR1 is SNHLY and CDR2 is FYNNEI. The V gene end was trimmed by 6 bases and the J gene end by 5 bases; junction bases not matched to a gene: 4. The CDR3 is 13 amino acids. The CDR3 loop reads CASSDRGWTEAFF. The CDR3 bases are TGTGCCAGCAGCGACAGGGGGTGGACTGAAGCTTTCTTT.

The V call is TRBV7-7, the J call TRBJ2-1; 15 bases match TRBD2. The V segment lost 5 bases and the J segment 9 bases; nucleotides outside the gene matches: 11. CDR3 length equals 17 residues. Germline V CDR1 and CDR2: SSHAT, FNYEAQ (reference sequence). DNA of the CDR3: TGTGCCAGCAGCCCTTGGACTAGCGGGAGGGCCGGGAGTGAGCAGTTCTTC. This codes for CASSPWTSGRAGSEQFF.

This sequence joins TRBV19 and TRBJ2-5; possible D gene TRBD1, 6 bases. V lost 1 base, J lost 1 base, and 7 bases lay in between. From germline, CDR1 is LNHDA and CDR2 SQIVND (reference sequence). The CDR3 consists of 14 residues. The CDR3 region has the DNA TGTGCCAGTAGTATAGGGACAGCCCAAGAGACCCAGTACTTC. Encoded protein: CASSIGTAQETQYF.

J is TRBJ2-1 and V is TRBV11-2; D is unclear. The CDR3 loop spans 15 amino acids. The V end lost 5 bases, the J end lost 5 bases, and 16 bases lay between the germline ends. Germline V gene data show CDR1 as SGHAT and CDR2 as FQNNGV. The CDR3 DNA sequence: TGTGCCAGCAGCATCCAGGATTATCAGAACAATGAGCAGTTCTTC. Translation gives CASSIQDYQNNEQFF. The full variable domain, with the rest looked up from reference TRBV11-2 and TRBJ2-1, is EAGVAQSPRYKIIEKRQSVAFWCNPISGHATLYWYQQILGQGPKLLIQFQNNGVVDDSQLPKDRFSAERLKGVDSTLKIQPAKLEDSAVYLCASSIQDYQNNEQFFGPGTRLTVL.

This clone was observed a few times. The V and J genes are TRBV6-5 and TRBJ1-1; 9 bases are a match to TRBD1. Germline-derived CDR1 and CDR2 are MNHEY and SVGAGI. The ends lost 6 bases at V and 5 bases at J; junction bases unmatched: 10. This CDR3 spans 15 amino acids. The CDR3, as DNA: TGTGCCAGCAGGTGGGAACAGGGGGCGCAAACTGAAGCTTTCTTT. Protein product: CASRWEQGAQTEAFF.

The chain links TRBV19 to TRBJ1-6, with no clear D. Per the germline V gene, CDR1 is LNHDA and CDR2 is SQIVND (reference sequence). The CDR3 sequence is 14 residues long. The V end lost 2 bases, the J end lost 8 bases, and 10 bases lay between the germline ends. The CDR3 nucleotides are TGTGCCAGTAGTATAAGGCTGGAGGATTCACCCCTCCACTTT. Residues: CASSIRLEDSPLHF.

This chain links TRBV18 with TRBJ2-7, with TRBD2 identical over 7 bases. This CDR3 has 16 residues. The germline gives CDR1 KGHSH, CDR2 LQKENI. With 2 bases clipped from V and 4 bases from J, the junction kept 11 bases outside the gene matches. The CDR3 DNA sequence: TGTGCCAGCTCACCATCGCAGTCGGGAGGCGGGTACGAGCAGTACTTC. This codes for CASSPSQSGGGYEQYF.

CDR3 amino acids: CASIPGLAGGFGGIETQYF. The CDR3 nucleotides are TGCGCCAGCATCCCGGGACTAGCGGGAGGCTTCGGGGGGATAGAGACCCAGTACTTC. J is TRBJ2-5 and V is TRBV5-1; TRBD2 aligns across 15 bases. The germline V gene encodes CDR1 SGHRS and CDR2 YFSETQ. Trimming at V came to 6 bases and at J to 4 bases, leaving 16 bases not matched to a gene. The CDR3 spans 19 residues.

This chain uses TRBV5-1 with TRBJ2-3; 14 nucleotides align to TRBD2. Germline V lookup: CDR1 SGHRS, CDR2 YFSETQ. CDR3 length: 18 residues. Trimming took 1 base from V and 0 from J; bases not matched to a gene: 4. CDR3 amino acids: CASSLFRLAGGSTDTQYF. CDR3 nucleotide sequence: TGCGCCAGCAGCTTGTTTCGACTAGCGGGAGGGAGCACAGATACGCAGTATTTT.

This chain connects TRBV5-8 to TRBJ2-5; D not certain. V lost 2 bases to trimming and J lost 0 bases, with 17 bases between them. There are 17 residues in the CDR3. Germline V gives CDR1 SGHTS, CDR2 YDEGEE. DNA of the CDR3: TGTGCCAGCAGCTTCGCCAGTTCCGATGTGTACCAAGAGACCCAGTACTTC. Encoded protein: CASSFASSDVYQETQYF.

Judged by abundance, this clone is medium-sized (0.01 to 0.1%). J is TRBJ2-1 and V is TRBV15; TRBD2 matches at 10 bases. The CDR3 is 14 residues long. The V segment lost 6 bases and the J segment 5 bases; nucleotides outside the gene matches: 4. Germline values: CDR1 LNHNV, CDR2 YYDKDF (reference sequence). For the CDR3, the DNA is TGTGCCACCAGGGGGACTAGCGCCAACAATGAGCAGTTCTTC. As protein: CATRGTSANNEQFF.

The CDR3, as DNA: TGTGCCAGCAGTGAAGCGCCGCGGGATGAGCAGTTCTTC. It specifies CASSEAPRDEQFF. V usage is TRBV2 and J usage is TRBJ2-1; maybe TRBD2 (5 bases). The CDR3 contains 13 residues. Per germline, CDR1 SNHLY and CDR2 FYNNEI. V was trimmed by 0 bases and J by 8 bases, leaving 8 bases between them.

This clone has only a few counts. The rearrangement joins TRBV20-1 to TRBJ1-2; no firm D call. V was clipped by 3 bases and J by 13 bases, with 15 bases between them. CDR3 length: 11 amino acids. Germline V gives CDR1 DFQATT, CDR2 SNEGSKA (reference sequence). In DNA form, the CDR3 reads TGCAGTGCTAGGGTAGGGCAGGACTTCACCTTC. Amino acids: CSARVGQDFTF.

The chain is built from TRBV28 and TRBJ1-3; 9 bases map to TRBD1. The V gene end was trimmed by 5 bases and the J gene end by 5 bases; junction bases not matched to a gene: 10. Germline CDR1 reads MDHEN; CDR2 reads SYDVKM. The CDR3 length is 16 residues. The CDR3 region has the DNA TGTGCCAGCAGTGAAGCAACAGGGGGCGGTCGAAACACCATATATTTT. This sequence encodes CASSEATGGGRNTIYF. Drawing the rest from reference TRBV28 and TRBJ1-3, the complete variable domain is DVKVTQSSRYLVKRTGEKVFLECVQDMDHENMFWYRQDPGLGLRLIYFSYDVKMKEKGDIPEGYSVSREKKERFSLILESASTNQTSMYLCASSEATGGGRNTIYFGEGSWLTVV.

This chain joins TRBV7-9 and TRBJ2-7; D might be TRBD2 (5 bases). This CDR3 comprises 13 residues. The V and J ends lost 2 bases and 5 bases respectively, with 10 bases between them. Per the germline V gene, CDR1 is SEHNR and CDR2 is FQNEAQ (reference sequence). This CDR3 is CASSLTGNDEQYF. The CDR3 coding sequence is TGTGCCAGCAGCTTAACCGGGAATGACGAGCAGTACTTC.